Listed below are T cell receptor beta chains from one sample, sequenced in a study of blood T cells in healthy people across ages. TCRdb called the 5' RACE reads again in MiXCR, with one record for every CDR3 protein. The profile shows 650,000 to 1,000,000 distinct CDR3 sequences, more than 35% of them singletons. Sequencing was done on a sample of blood. These receptors were collected from a man older than 75 in good health. Both conserved end residues are part of each CDR3. The D gene is left open where the match is weak. The listing skips clone size in some rows; elsewhere it reads once, few, many or a size class.

clone_size	v_call	d_call	j_call	cdr3_nt	cdr3_aa
many	TRBV27	-	TRBJ2-3	TGTGCCAGCAGTTTTAAGGGGGGCATCACAGATACGCAGTATTTT	CASSFKGGITDTQYF
few	TRBV4-3	TRBD2	TRBJ2-7	TGCGCCAGCAGCCAAGGGACTAGCACCGACGAGCAGTACTTC	CASSQGTSTDEQYF
few	TRBV29-1	-	TRBJ2-5	TGCAGCGTTGGTAGGGGAGGAGAGACCCAGTACTTC	CSVGRGGETQYF
-	TRBV5-5	-	TRBJ2-7	TGTGCCAGCAGCCTAACTAGCCCGAGTGAGCAGTACTTC	CASSLTSPSEQYF
-	TRBV5-5	TRBD1	TRBJ2-1	TGTGCCAGCAACCCGGGACAGGGAATACATGAGCAGTTCTTC	CASNPGQGIHEQFF
-	TRBV7-3	-	TRBJ2-6	TGTGCCAGCAGCCCGACGGGTATGGGAGGGGCCAACGTCCTGACTTTC	CASSPTGMGGANVLTF
-	TRBV20-1	-	TRBJ2-1	TGCAGTGCTCCGCTTATACAGGGCTACAATGAGCAGTTCTTC	CSAPLIQGYNEQFF
few	TRBV4-3	TRBD2	TRBJ2-3	TGCGCCAGCAGCCAAGATGCGGGGGAACCGCAGTATTTT	CASSQDAGEPQYF
-	TRBV18	-	TRBJ2-6	TGTGCCAGCTCACCCGTCATTAACGGACCCTCTGGGGCCAACGTCCTGACTTTC	CASSPVINGPSGANVLTF
-	TRBV6-1	-	TRBJ1-2	TGTGCCAGCATTCTGACCCGGGGATTTGGCTACACCTTC	CASILTRGFGYTF
few	TRBV20-1	TRBD1	TRBJ2-7	TGCAGTGCCCTTGCTATGGACAGGGACTACGAGCAGTACTTC	CSALAMDRDYEQYF
few	TRBV20-1	TRBD2	TRBJ2-5	TGCAGTGCTCAGGTGGGAGGGCCGGGAGAGACCCAGTACTTC	CSAQVGGPGETQYF
few	TRBV12-3/TRBV12-4	-	TRBJ2-5	TGTGCCAGCAGTTCCCCTTGGAACGGAGAGACCCAGTACTTC	CASSSPWNGETQYF
-	TRBV20-1	TRBD2	TRBJ2-1	TGCAGTGCTAGTGCTCGGGGGGAGGGTGAGCAGTTCTTC	CSASARGEGEQFF
-	TRBV20-1	TRBD2	TRBJ2-1	TGCAGTGCTAGGGGACTAGCGGGGTTTGGCGATGAGCAGTTCTTC	CSARGLAGFGDEQFF
-	TRBV7-2	-	TRBJ1-1	TGTGCCAGCAGCTATGGGACGGAGAACACTGAAGCTTTCTTT	CASSYGTENTEAFF
-	TRBV5-1	TRBD1	TRBJ2-7	TGCGCCAGCAGCCCGGGACAGGGCTTGCTCGAGCAGTACTTC	CASSPGQGLLEQYF
few	TRBV12-3/TRBV12-4	TRBD2	TRBJ2-7	TGTGCCAGCAGTTTTGTGGGACTAGGGCTCTACGAGCAGTACTTC	CASSFVGLGLYEQYF
-	TRBV29-1	-	TRBJ2-5	TGCAGCGTTGGACAGACCCAAGAGACCCGGTACTTC	CSVGQTQETRYF
-	TRBV28	TRBD2	TRBJ2-5	TGTGCCAGCAGTTTCGGAGGACTAGCGGGAGAGACCCAGTACTTC	CASSFGGLAGETQYF
-	TRBV20-1	TRBD1	TRBJ2-5	TGCAGTGCTCGATGGACAGGGAAAGAGACCCAGTACTTC	CSARWTGKETQYF
-	TRBV7-2	TRBD2	TRBJ2-2	TGTGCCAGCAGCTTAGCGAGGCTAGCGGGAGTCCCCACCGGGGAGCTGTTTTTT	CASSLARLAGVPTGELFF
-	TRBV6-6	-	TRBJ2-5	TGTGCCAGCAGTTTAAAGGTGGAGACCCAGTACTTC	CASSLKVETQYF
-	TRBV3-1	-	TRBJ1-2	TGTGCCAGCAGCCAAGCGTCGGGGGGCTCCTATGGCTACACCTTC	CASSQASGGSYGYTF
few	TRBV20-1	-	TRBJ2-1	TGCAGTGCGCAGACCTTACTCTCCTACAATGAGCAGTTCTTC	CSAQTLLSYNEQFF
few	TRBV7-9	TRBD1	TRBJ2-1	TGTGCCAGCAGCTTGGGGACAGGGGGGAAGCTAGGCTCCTACAATGAGCAGTTCTTC	CASSLGTGGKLGSYNEQFF
-	TRBV15	TRBD1	TRBJ2-2	TGTGCCACCAGCAGAGAACAGGGGGGAACCGGGGAGCTGTTTTTT	CATSREQGGTGELFF
-	TRBV3-1	-	TRBJ2-3	TGTGCCAGCAGCCAAGTTAGCAGCACAGATACGCAGTATTTT	CASSQVSSTDTQYF
-	TRBV20-1	TRBD1	TRBJ2-7	TGCAGTGCTAGAGATCCGGGACAGTACTACGAGCAGTACTTC	CSARDPGQYYEQYF